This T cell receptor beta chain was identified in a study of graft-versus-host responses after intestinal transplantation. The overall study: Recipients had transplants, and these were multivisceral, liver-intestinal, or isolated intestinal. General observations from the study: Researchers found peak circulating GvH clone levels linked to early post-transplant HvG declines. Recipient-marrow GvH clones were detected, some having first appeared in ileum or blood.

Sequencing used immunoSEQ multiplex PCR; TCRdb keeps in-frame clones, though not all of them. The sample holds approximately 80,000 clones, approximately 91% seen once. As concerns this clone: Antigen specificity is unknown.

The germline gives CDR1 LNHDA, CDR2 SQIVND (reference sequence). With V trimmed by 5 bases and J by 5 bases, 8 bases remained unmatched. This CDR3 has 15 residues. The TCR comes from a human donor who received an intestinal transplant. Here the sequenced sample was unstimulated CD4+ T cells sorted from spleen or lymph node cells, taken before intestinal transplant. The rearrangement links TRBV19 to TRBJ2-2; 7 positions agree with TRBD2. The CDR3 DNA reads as TGTGCCAGTAGTCCAGGACTAGGGAGGACCGGGGAGCTGTTTTTT. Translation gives CASSPGLGRTGELFF.